These 10 T cell receptor beta chains originate from one sample sequenced in a study of cytomegalovirus exposure and HLA in healthy donors. The PCR had 60 Vbeta and 13 Jbeta primers. TCRdb's copy holds only in-frame clones and misses some; the assay was immunoSEQ multiplex PCR. The sample holds about 160,000 clones, 80% seen once. Sequenced material: PBMCs. These receptors all come from a young man in good health and CMV-seronegative.

This clone turned up a few times. The rearrangement uses TRBV2 and TRBJ1-2, with 7 nucleotides matching TRBD1. Germline lookup yields CDR1 SNHLY and CDR2 FYNNEI. There are 16 residues in the CDR3. V lost 4 bases, J lost 4 bases, and 12 bases stayed unmatched. CDR3 residues: CASSGQGGGLGYGYTF. The CDR3 DNA sequence: TGTGCCAGCAGTGGACAGGGTGGGGGATTAGGCTATGGCTACACCTTC.

The genes are TRBV9 and TRBJ2-7, with 9 bases fitting TRBD1. The junction had 15 bases not matched to a gene; V was cut back by 7 bases and J by 1 base. The CDR3 runs to 17 residues. CDR1 and CDR2 from the germline V gene are SGDLS and YYNGEE. CDR3 protein: CASRDRAGQGSSYEQYF. The CDR3 DNA is TGTGCCAGCCGGGACAGGGCGGGTCAGGGTTCTTCCTACGAGCAGTACTTC.

The chain combines TRBV6-1 with TRBJ2-5, with TRBD1 as a possible D gene (6 bases). The DNA end is more similar to TRBJ2-7, so the J call may be wrong. Per the germline V gene, CDR1 is MNHNS and CDR2 is SASEGT. CDR3 length: 12 residues. CDR3: CASSARGYEQYF. CDR3 in DNA: TGTGCCAGCAGTGCCAGGGGATACGAGCAGTACTTC.

This chain joins TRBV5-1 and TRBJ1-5; D uncertain. Germline V gene lookup returns CDR1 SGHRS and CDR2 YFSETQ. The CDR3 extends over 14 amino acids. Trimming stripped 0 bases from V and 3 bases from J, with 7 bases between. For the CDR3, the DNA is TGCGCCAGCAGCTTGGAGGGAGTCAATCAGCCCCAGCATTTT. It encodes CASSLEGVNQPQHF.

This chain connects TRBV7-9 to TRBJ1-1; 8 nucleotides align to TRBD1. From germline, CDR1 is SEHNR and CDR2 FQNEAQ (reference sequence). There are 15 residues in the CDR3. The V segment lost 2 bases and the J segment 7 bases; nucleotides outside the gene matches: 9. The CDR3 sequence is CASSLTGQGEGEAFF. The CDR3 DNA is TGTGCCAGCAGCTTAACTGGACAGGGCGAAGGTGAAGCTTTCTTT.

V and J are TRBV10-1 and TRBJ2-1; TRBD2 matches at 10 bases. This CDR3 region has 15 residues. Per germline, CDR1 WNHNN and CDR2 SYGVQD (reference sequence). Trimming cost V 4 bases and J 7 bases; bases outside gene matches: 7. The CDR3 DNA follows: TGCGCCAGCAGTGCGGCCCTAGCGGGAGCAAATGAGCAGTTCTTC. This codes for CASSAALAGANEQFF.

The J gene is TRBJ2-2, the V gene TRBV14; the D is unclear. The CDR3 sequence is 14 residues long. The V and J ends lost 6 bases and 0 bases respectively, with 8 bases between them. Germline V lookup: CDR1 SGHDN, CDR2 FVKESK. CDR3 bases: TGTGCCAGCAGGACACAAACGAACACCGGGGAGCTGTTTTTT. Its translation is CASRTQTNTGELFF.

The rearrangement joins TRBV5-1 to TRBJ2-1; D perhaps matches TRBD2 (6 bases). The V gene lost 4 bases and the J gene lost 7 bases, with 21 bases spanning the gap. CDR1 SGHRS and CDR2 YFSETQ come from the germline V gene. This CDR3 is built from 16 residues. DNA of the CDR3: TGCGCCAGCAGCCGACTAGGGGCAGGGATCGTTAATGAGCAGTTCTTC. Its translation: CASSRLGAGIVNEQFF.

CDR3 in DNA: TGTGCCTGGAGTGTCGGGTGGTTACAAGAGACCCAGTACTTC. Amino acids: CAWSVGWLQETQYF. The chain has TRBV30 and TRBJ2-5, with D uncertain. In germline, CDR1 is GTSNPN, CDR2 SVGIG (reference sequence). V lost 0 bases to trimming and J lost 2 bases, with 10 bases between them. There are 14 residues in the CDR3.

The sample holds a few counts of this clone. V gene TRBV28 combines with J gene TRBJ1-2; D uncertain. Germline CDR1 MDHEN, CDR2 SYDVKM. The germline V and J ends were trimmed by 3 bases and 6 bases, with 14 bases remaining between them. The CDR3 runs to 14 residues. The chain's CDR3 is CASSLEAPLDGYTF. CDR3 nucleotide sequence: TGTGCCAGCAGTTTGGAGGCCCCCCTGGATGGCTACACCTTC.